These T cell receptor beta chains were read from a single sample in a study of radiation and T cells in renal cell carcinoma. This table comes from immunoSEQ multiplex PCR, and its TCRdb copy is limited to in-frame clones, with some not included. Of approximately 150,000 clones in the sample, about 85% were seen once. Specimen: blood, collected from a patient whose treatment included radiotherapy and nephrectomy. All receptors derive from a woman aged 70-85 years with renal cell carcinoma. Both conserved end residues are trimmed from each CDR3.

J gene	V gene	CDR3 protein
TRBJ2-3	TRBV4-3	ASSRGAGGKTDTQY
TRBJ1-5	TRBV28	AGQTELQPQH
TRBJ2-3	TRBV4-3	ASSQAPLSTDTQY
TRBJ1-5	TRBV7-3	ASSLIPPGDNQPQH
TRBJ2-1	TRBV11-1	ASSLGWGSSYNEQF
TRBJ2-7	TRBV19	ASSAAQGRSSYEQY
TRBJ1-5	TRBV19	ASSISGVRNQPQH
TRBJ2-3	TRBV7-3	ASSFLAGGTDTQY
TRBJ1-6	TRBV30	ACTGQRNSPLH
TRBJ1-4	TRBV7-7	ASSLRQGLNEKLF
TRBJ1-4	TRBV7-3	ASSLFRPGPNEKLF
TRBJ1-5	TRBV4-2	ASSQAGQSNQPQH
TRBJ2-2	TRBV7-2	ASSVDNSGTGELF
TRBJ2-3	TRBV7-2	ASSPDPTGTQY
TRBJ2-3	TRBV7-9	ASSRWDSSTDTQY
TRBJ1-1	TRBV6-5	ASSRGGDTEAF
TRBJ1-1	TRBV5-1	ASSEGQGARTEAF
TRBJ2-3	TRBV9	ASSVMAGTDTQY
TRBJ2-1	TRBV29-1	SVDRAPYNEQF
TRBJ2-3	TRBV6-1	ASSVTTDTQY
TRBJ1-5	TRBV30	AWNSPYGGVSNQPQH
TRBJ1-1	TRBV9	ASSVSVMNTEAF
TRBJ2-1	TRBV29-1	SVGTSTYNEQF
TRBJ1-1	TRBV7-2	ASSPGPLDTEAF
TRBJ1-4	TRBV6-1	ASSLDPAGREKLF
TRBJ1-5	TRBV28	ASSHTGAPGPQH
TRBJ2-1	TRBV5-1	ASSPKGLPGGEQF
TRBJ1-2	TRBV30	AWSFGQGKDGYT
TRBJ2-5	TRBV2	ASSLAGGRETQY
TRBJ1-4	TRBV28	ASSSSGATNEKLF
TRBJ2-1	TRBV15	ATSRDNHEQF
TRBJ2-3	TRBV21-1	ASSKRGLVVTDTQY
TRBJ2-7	TRBV29-1	SVEIGATYEQY
TRBJ1-5	TRBV5-1	ASSPGQGVGQPQH
TRBJ2-5	TRBV27	ASGPGRFGETQY
TRBJ2-7	TRBV27	ASSLGTGVYEQY
TRBJ1-4	TRBV4-1	ASSGRVVDEKLF
TRBJ1-4	TRBV19	ASSTNRATNEKLF
TRBJ2-1	TRBV6-6	ASWGTLGGNEQF
TRBJ2-7	TRBV19	ASSIYPGAGYEQY
TRBJ1-2	TRBV11-2	ASSSAQGRLHGYT
TRBJ2-5	TRBV4-2	ASSQDVGETQY
TRBJ2-7	TRBV19	ASSIRTGGFYEQY
TRBJ2-6	TRBV7-9	ASSPSGGGSGANVLT
TRBJ1-2	TRBV14	ASSQGNGLLYGYT
TRBJ2-3	TRBV6-6	ASSTEGQGADTQY
TRBJ2-7	TRBV6-1	ASSETREQY
TRBJ1-5	TRBV4-3	ASSQGVGVPPQPQH
TRBJ1-2	TRBV5-4	ASSLDGSGLYGYT
TRBJ2-6	TRBV7-9	ASSGRGTVDSGANVLT
TRBJ1-2	TRBV6-4	ASSEERGPNYGYT
TRBJ2-1	TRBV9	ASSPGVAGVEQF
TRBJ1-2	TRBV19	ASSILRSYGYT
TRBJ2-5	TRBV9	ASSGLQETQY
TRBJ1-4	TRBV6-1	ASGTGPNEKLF